Described below is a single T cell receptor (beta chain) sequence and its context. Ten or more counts support this clonotype. Its antigen is unknown. Base qualities were left out, and no much larger clone turns up one base away. V gives up 1 base and J gives up 2 bases, and the segment between their germline ends measures 5 bases. The CDR3 covers 13 residues, taking in both the cysteine and the phenylalanine. The kept DNA is CDR3 alone, 39 bases in frame from the first base. Based on the germline V gene, the CDR1 and CDR2 sequences are SGHVS and FNYEAQ. The data are from a study of spatial heterogeneity in lung cancer (dated by TCRdb to the late 2010s). Background for the entire study: Beta-chain transcripts were consistently detected in greater numbers than alpha-chain transcripts, which likely reflects a higher abundance of beta-chain transcripts. In non-small cell lung cancer, the study made a quantitative comparison of TCR alpha and beta repertoires among multiple tumor regions, matched nontumor lung and blood. At surgery, both alpha and beta chains were TCR-sequenced in roughly 230 tumor regions, about 64 matched nontumor lung samples and 56 PBMC samples. In the raw uncorrected reads, each unique combination of TCR and UMI appeared more than ten times on average. Nonsynonymous mutation counts, determined by whole-exome sequencing of tumor tissue, were related to features of the TCR repertoire.

What the research found in general, with its limitations: Additional single-cell paired TCR alpha and beta sequencing was considered necessary to confirm, at a functional level, the hypothesis that regional TCRs recognize regional mutations.

The time point label of this sample denotes: sample taken at primary tumor resection. Samples were obtained from roughly 72 patients with early-stage, untreated non-small cell lung cancer from the lung TRACERx cohort. Whole RNA extracted from tumor and nontumor lung tissue, or from cryopreserved PBMC samples, was used for TCR sequencing without cell sorting. Patients were selected for TCR sequencing only if sufficient RNA was available from at least two tumor regions. Before selection, tumor and adjacent nontumor lung specimens were reviewed by a lung pathologist. Receptor libraries were prepared by 5' RACE. The sequencer was a NextSeq 500. In the TCR library protocol, a unique molecular identifier was attached to each TCR cDNA molecule so that PCR and sequencing errors could be corrected. In the authors' own workflow: TCR identification, UMI-based error correction and CDR3 extraction were all carried out with Decombinator tools. TCRs above a frequency of 2 per 1,000, corresponding to the top 1% of the tumor frequency distribution, were defined as expanded. Renyi diversity was computed with the R vegan package after each repertoire had been subsampled 100 times to 5,000 TCRs. CDR3 similarity networks were built from amino acid triplet string-kernel similarity, with CDR3s being connected when pairwise similarity was above 0.82. In-frame beta chains were kept once TCRdb had trimmed the public reads at Q25 with fastp and called clones with MiXCR. For every CDR3 protein sequence, its rows merge into one entry that carries the most common genes and DNA. The V and J calls were determined by TCRdb, not by the authors. The sample profile shows some 3,000 distinct CDR3 sequences; 8% to 9.5% of them were found once. Under 25% of the sample lies in the top ten.

This specimen consisted of normal lung tissue next to the tumor, obtained at surgery. This sequence originates from a female donor with early-stage non-small cell lung cancer. The chain is made from TRBV7-6 and TRBJ1-1; there is no confident call for the D gene. This receptor has the CDR3 CASSLERNTEAFF. Here is the DNA: TGTGCCAGCAGCTTAGAAAGAAACACTGAAGCTTTCTTT.